This TCR beta chain is drawn from a study of cytomegalovirus exposure and HLA in healthy donors. Study-level results: A later analysis linked a missense DCLRE1C variant to TCR beta V- and J-gene trimming. Cytomegalovirus status was reportedly diagnosed by the classifier with high sensitivity and specificity.

This clone was seen just once. Its antigen remains unknown. With 60 Vbeta and 13 Jbeta primers, the PCR was carried out. Only in-frame clones appear in the TCRdb table, and some are missing; sequencing was by immunoSEQ multiplex PCR. The sample includes 150,000 to 200,000 clones, 65% to 80% of them seen just once. There are 14 residues in the CDR3. Germline V gives CDR1 MDHEN, CDR2 SYDVKM. The V end lost 9 bases, the J end lost 4 bases, and 18 bases lay between the germline ends. Sequencing was carried out using PBMCs. The chain has TRBV28 and TRBJ1-2; D is perhaps TRBD1 (6 bases). This receptor was obtained from a man between 18 and 35 years old in good health and CMV-seropositive. The CDR3 sequence is CASYLGTLGYGYTF. CDR3 DNA sequence: TGTGCCAGTTACCTCGGGACACTCGGCTATGGCTACACCTTC.